These 24 T cell receptor beta chains came from one sample sequenced in a study of blood T cell repertoires in COVID-19. TCRdb's copy holds only in-frame clones and misses some; the assay was immunoSEQ multiplex PCR. The data contain approximately 270,000 clones, about four fifths of them singletons. The source material was peripheral blood. Receptors originate from a person in their 70s with COVID-19, enrolled during active disease.

V and J are TRBV5-1 and TRBJ2-2; 15 bases are a match to TRBD2. The V and J ends lost 5 bases and 4 bases, in that order; junction bases with no gene match: 12. Germline V gene lookup returns CDR1 SGHRS and CDR2 YFSETQ. The CDR3 length is 19 residues. CDR3 region: CASRESPGLAGGATGELFF. CDR3 nucleotide sequence: TGCGCCAGCAGAGAATCACCGGGACTAGCGGGAGGAGCCACCGGGGAGCTGTTTTTT.

This clone was detected once. The V gene is TRBV3-1 (or the pseudogene TRBV3-2), the J gene TRBJ2-2; 10 positions agree with TRBD1. Trimming at V came to 3 bases and at J to 4 bases, leaving 11 bases not matched to a gene. Germline CDR1 and CDR2: LGHDT and YNNKEL (reference sequence). This CDR3 has 18 amino acids. CDR3 sequence reads: CASSHKEGDRGITGELFF. The CDR3 region has the DNA TGTGCCAGCAGCCACAAAGAGGGGGACAGGGGAATCACCGGGGAGCTGTTTTTT.

The V gene is TRBV10-2, the J gene TRBJ1-5; TRBD1 matches at 9 bases. The trim removed 4 bases at V and 2 bases at J, leaving 9 bases unmatched. CDR1 and CDR2 (germline): WSHSY, SAAADI. This CDR3 has 17 residues. In DNA form, the CDR3 reads TGCGCCAGCAGTGGTAGTGGACAGGGGAGAGGCAATCAGCCCCAGCATTTT. Translation: CASSGSGQGRGNQPQHF.

This chain joins TRBV7-2 and TRBJ2-3; D is unresolved. V shed 5 bases and J shed 8 bases, with 8 bases lying between them. From germline, CDR1 is SGHTA and CDR2 FQGNSA. The CDR3 sequence is 11 residues long. CDR3 loop: CASSPPGTQYF. The CDR3 nucleotides are TGTGCCAGCAGCCCCCCGGGTACGCAGTATTTT.

This chain links TRBV6-2 or TRBV6-3 with TRBJ2-1; 8 bases are a match to TRBD2. Germline V gene lookup returns CDR1 MNHEY and CDR2 SVGEGT. J gave up 3 bases and V 5 bases, and 6 bases lay outside the gene matches. The CDR3 runs 15 residues. DNA for the CDR3: TGTGCCAGCAGTCCCAGGACTAGCCGCTACAATGAGCAGTTCTTC. Its translation is CASSPRTSRYNEQFF.

This chain links TRBV7-9 with TRBJ2-1; 14 nucleotides line up with TRBD2. Trimming removed 6 bases from V and 8 bases from J; junction bases left unmatched: 3. The length of the CDR3 is 14 residues. Germline-derived CDR1 and CDR2 are SEHNR and FQNEAQ (reference sequence). Here the CDR3 DNA reads TGTGCCAGCAGGGGACTAGCGGGAGCTCATGAGCAGTTCTTC. Protein sequence: CASRGLAGAHEQFF.

CDR3 coding DNA: TGTGCCAGCAGCTTGGAGAGTAAGTCTCTCGAGACCCAGTACTTC. Translating gives CASSLESKSLETQYF. V is TRBV11-2 and J is TRBJ2-5, with D hard to call. The ends were cut back, 3 bases at V and 5 bases at J, with 16 bases in the middle. Germline V gene data show CDR1 as SGHAT and CDR2 as FQNNGV. This CDR3 comprises 15 residues. Full variable domain (outside the CDR3, taken from reference TRBV11-2 and TRBJ2-5): EAGVAQSPRYKIIEKRQSVAFWCNPISGHATLYWYQQILGQGPKLLIQFQNNGVVDDSQLPKDRFSAERLKGVDSTLKIQPAKLEDSAVYLCASSLESKSLETQYFGPGTRLLVL.

Here the CDR3 reads CASSPRTSGGSDTQYF. The DNA of the CDR3 is TGTGCCAGCAGCCCCCGGACTAGCGGGGGGTCGGATACGCAGTATTTT. This chain uses TRBV7-3 with TRBJ2-3; 14 bases are shared with TRBD2. This CDR3 is 16 amino acids long. The trim removed 5 bases at V and 6 bases at J, leaving 7 bases unmatched. Germline V gene sequence: CDR1 SGHTA, CDR2 FQGTGA.

For the CDR3, the DNA is TGTGCCAGCAGCTTGACAGCTAATGAAAAACTGTTTTTT. This sequence encodes CASSLTANEKLFF. The chain recombines TRBV7-9 with TRBJ1-4, with D possibly being TRBD1 (5 bases). Trimming stripped 3 bases from V and 3 bases from J, with 5 bases between. Germline V gives CDR1 SEHNR, CDR2 FQNEAQ (reference sequence). The CDR3 runs 13 residues.

J is TRBJ2-1 and V is TRBV7-8, with 7 bases lining up with TRBD1. CDR3 length: 14 amino acids. Germline CDR1 and CDR2: SGHVS and FQNEAQ. V dropped 5 bases and J dropped 5; count of bases not matched to a gene: 6. CDR3 in amino acids: CASSRGQENNEQFF. The CDR3 coding sequence is TGTGCCAGCAGCCGAGGACAGGAAAACAATGAGCAGTTCTTC.

This clone showed up just once. The chain has TRBV9 and TRBJ1-2; D is ambiguous. This CDR3 has 17 residues. Germline loops: CDR1 SGDLS, CDR2 YYNGEE. V lost 7 bases to trimming and J lost 0 bases, with 22 bases between them. CDR3 protein: CASRGGGFYESNYGYTF. In DNA form, the CDR3 reads TGTGCCAGCCGTGGCGGCGGATTCTATGAGTCTAACTATGGCTACACCTTC.

This clone was counted a single time. The CDR3 spells CATSDLRDFYEQYF. In DNA form, the CDR3 reads TGTGCCACCAGTGATTTGCGGGATTTCTACGAGCAGTACTTC. The chain recombines TRBV24-1 with TRBJ2-7; TRBD2 is a possible D gene (5 bases). Germline loops: CDR1 KGHDR, CDR2 SFDVKD. The CDR3 length is 14 residues. With 0 bases removed from V and 3 bases from J, the gap between germline ends came to 8 bases.

This clone was counted only a few times. The CDR3 loop reads CASSLGPQGTETQYF. As DNA, the CDR3 is TGTGCCAGCAGCTTAGGACCTCAGGGAACAGAGACCCAGTACTTC. The J gene is TRBJ2-5, the V gene TRBV7-2; TRBD1 is a possible D gene (5 bases). There are 15 residues in the CDR3. Germline lookup yields CDR1 SGHTA and CDR2 FQGNSA. Trimming pared 1 base from V and 4 bases from J, leaving 13 bases between.

The rearrangement joins TRBV6-5 to TRBJ2-7, with 8 nucleotides matching TRBD2. Trimming took 4 bases from V and 7 from J; bases not matched to a gene: 12. Looked up from germline, CDR1 is MNHEY and CDR2 is SVGAGI. The CDR3 spans 15 residues. This CDR3 reads CASSSPGTSGIEQYF. CDR3 nucleotide sequence: TGTGCCAGCAGTTCCCCCGGGACTAGTGGGATAGAGCAGTACTTC.

Comments on this clone: An end of the junction differs from the germline gene, which may be a read error. The V call is TRBV12-3 or TRBV12-4, the J call TRBJ1-1; D gene unclear. The CDR3 is 11 amino acids. CDR3 nucleotides: TGTGCCAGCATTTTATCAACTGAAGCTTTCTTT. Protein: CASILSTEAFF.

This clone appeared once. The genes are TRBV7-2 and TRBJ1-6; tentative D call: TRBD1 (5 bases). The CDR3 has 15 residues. V lost 0 bases and J lost 9, with 12 bases in between. Germline lookup yields CDR1 SGHTA and CDR2 FQGNSA. CDR3 amino acids: CASSLAMGLSSPLHF. CDR3 sequence (DNA): TGTGCCAGCAGCTTAGCGATGGGGCTTAGTTCACCCCTCCACTTT.

This chain uses TRBV18 with TRBJ1-6; TRBD1 matches at 7 bases. Germline assignment: CDR1 KGHSH and CDR2 LQKENI. The CDR3 has 16 amino acids. The junction had 8 bases not matched to a gene; V was cut back by 3 bases and J by 6 bases. For the CDR3, the DNA is TGTGCCAGCTCACCTTCACGGGGACAGAGTAATTCACCCCTCCACTTT. This translates into CASSPSRGQSNSPLHF.

This chain links TRBV28 with TRBJ2-7, with a possible D match to TRBD1 (6 bases). Trimming shortened V by 6 bases and J by 0 bases, and 15 bases separated the two germline ends. The length of the CDR3 is 15 residues. Germline V CDR1 and CDR2: MDHEN, SYDVKM. The CDR3 loop reads CASRPSGDRSYEQYF. In DNA, the CDR3 is TGTGCCAGCAGACCATCAGGGGACCGCTCCTACGAGCAGTACTTC.

The rearrangement links TRBV7-9 to TRBJ1-1; D gene unclear. The CDR3 is made up of 13 amino acids. In germline, CDR1 is SEHNR, CDR2 FQNEAQ (reference sequence). With 5 bases removed from V and 6 bases from J, the gap between germline ends came to 13 bases. CDR3 sequence reads: CASSLPGFAEAFF. The CDR3 nucleotides are TGTGCCAGCAGCCTTCCCGGGTTCGCTGAAGCTTTCTTT.

This clone was seen only a few times. J is TRBJ1-2 and V is TRBV5-4; D remains ambiguous. This CDR3 is built from 13 residues. Germline values: CDR1 SGHNT, CDR2 YYREEE (reference sequence). V shed 3 bases and J shed 3 bases, with 9 bases lying between them. The CDR3 is CASSSGEYYGYTF. In DNA form, the CDR3 reads TGTGCCAGCAGCTCGGGAGAATACTATGGCTACACCTTC.

V and J are TRBV5-8 and TRBJ2-1; 8 bases fit TRBD2. The CDR3 runs 16 residues. V shed 5 bases, J shed 3 bases, and the junction held 10 bases outside the gene matches. Per germline, CDR1 SGHTS and CDR2 YDEGEE. For the CDR3, the DNA is TGTGCCAGCAGGCCCCGGGGGGGGCTGGTCTACAATGAGCAGTTCTTC. The encoded protein is CASRPRGGLVYNEQFF.

This chain uses TRBV19 with TRBJ2-1; 10 nucleotides match TRBD2. Trimming at V came to 5 bases and at J to 0 bases, leaving 7 bases not matched to a gene. The CDR3 runs 17 residues. Germline-derived CDR1 and CDR2 are LNHDA and SQIVND (reference sequence). CDR3 sequence (DNA): TGTGCCAGTAGTCCTCGAAGCGGGGGGGGCTCCTACAATGAGCAGTTCTTC. It encodes CASSPRSGGGSYNEQFF.

The chain combines TRBV15 with TRBJ1-4; weak D call: TRBD1 (5 bases). The CDR3 spans 15 residues. Trimming pared 6 bases from V and 6 bases from J, leaving 17 bases between. CDR1 LNHNV and CDR2 YYDKDF come from the germline V gene (reference sequence). CDR3: CATRNLGVGDEKLFF. CDR3 DNA: TGTGCCACCAGAAATCTAGGAGTAGGGGATGAAAAACTGTTTTTT.

The CDR3 region is CASSLPGQGFKGYTF. The DNA of the CDR3 is TGTGCCAGCAGCCTACCAGGACAGGGCTTTAAGGGCTACACCTTC. The rearrangement uses TRBV3-1 (or the pseudogene TRBV3-2) and TRBJ1-2; 8 bases match TRBD1. With 4 bases clipped from V and 8 bases from J, the junction kept 12 bases outside the gene matches. Germline-derived CDR1 and CDR2 are LGHDT and YNNKEL (reference sequence). This CDR3 has 15 residues.